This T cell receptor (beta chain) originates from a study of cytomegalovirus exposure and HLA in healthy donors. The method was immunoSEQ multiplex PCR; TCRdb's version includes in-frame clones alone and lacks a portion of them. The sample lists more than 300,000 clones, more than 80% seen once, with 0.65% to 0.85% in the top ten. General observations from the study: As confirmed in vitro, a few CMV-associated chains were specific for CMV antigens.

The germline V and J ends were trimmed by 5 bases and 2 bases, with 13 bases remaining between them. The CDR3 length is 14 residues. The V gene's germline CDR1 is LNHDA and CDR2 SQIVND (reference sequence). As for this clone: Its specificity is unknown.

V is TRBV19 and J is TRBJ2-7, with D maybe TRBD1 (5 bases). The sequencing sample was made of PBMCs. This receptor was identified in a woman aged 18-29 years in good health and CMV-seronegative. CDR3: CASSWSRDTYEQYF. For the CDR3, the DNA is TGTGCCAGTAGTTGGTCCAGGGATACCTACGAGCAGTACTTC.